The clone carrying this TCR beta chain appeared once. This record comes from a study of blood T cell repertoires in COVID-19. Study-wide context: Sources were T cells, B-cell-depleted T cells, or PBMCs; the material itself was cDNA or gDNA.

Produced via immunoSEQ multiplex PCR; TCRdb's table is partial and in-frame only. This sample has about 150,000 clones; around 84% occur once, and the top ten carry more than 5.5%. The CDR3 sequence is 13 residues long. Germline CDR1 GTSNPN, CDR2 SVGIG (reference sequence). The germline V and J ends were trimmed by 4 bases and 3 bases, with 12 bases remaining between them. This TCR derives from a man aged 50 to 59 who had recovered from COVID-19. The V gene is TRBV30, the J gene TRBJ1-1, with D possibly matching TRBD1 (6 bases). Sequencing was done on a sample of PBMCs or T cells enriched from blood (not recorded which). This chain's CDR3 is CAWKPQGYTEAFF. The CDR3 DNA reads as TGTGCCTGGAAGCCCCAGGGGTACACTGAAGCTTTCTTT.